This TCR beta chain was found in a study of T cell responses to AZD1222 COVID-19 vaccine. General study points: The breadth and depth of Spike-specific TCRs increased once two AZD1222 doses had been given. Spike-wide coverage was observed for vaccine-associated CD4 TCRs, with dominant responses at 160-218 and 743-854. Baseline antibody screening turned up just a handful of seropositive AZD1222 recipients. The sample set comprised mostly white British donors with more females, and clonal diversity was possibly underestimated.

TCRdb's table, derived via immunoSEQ multiplex PCR, lists solely in-frame clones and lacks some. The sample holds 150,000 to 200,000 clones; 80% to 95% are singletons and the top ten take 3.5% to 5%. Between the trimmed V and J ends, which lost 3 bases and 7 bases, there was a span of 16 bases. The CDR3 covers 15 residues. Germline-derived CDR1 and CDR2 are SGDLS and YYNGEE. As concerns this clone: Its specificity is unknown.

Sequenced here: peripheral blood, sampled on day 0 of AZD1222 vaccination. The rearrangement uses TRBV9 and TRBJ2-2, with D tentatively TRBD2 (6 bases). The receptor was isolated from an adult in good health. The CDR3 here is CASSEVGGNDGELFF. As DNA, the CDR3 is TGTGCCAGCAGCGAGGTTGGCGGGAATGACGGGGAGCTGTTTTTT.